The 22 T cell receptor beta chains below come from one sample, sequenced in a study of T cells in Graves' hyperthyroidism and ophthalmopathy. TCR beta CDR3 regions were amplified from RNA transcripts. The TCR CDR3 first-round RT-PCR relied on the HTBI primer set. TCRdb recomputed calls from the multiplex PCR reads with MiXCR, one row per CDR3 protein. The table includes 650,000 to 800,000 distinct CDR3 sequences, less than 45% detected once. The sequencing input was peripheral blood or thyroid tissue (not recorded which). These receptors were taken from an adult man with Graves' disease, either hyperthyroidism or ophthalmopathy (not recorded which).

Worth noting for this clonotype: A much larger clonotype is one base distant, so this may be a read error. V is TRBV25-1 and J is TRBJ1-3, with 8 bases matching TRBD1. CDR3 length: 16 amino acids. Germline lookup yields CDR1 MGHDK and CDR2 SYGVNS. The CDR3 nucleotides read TGTGCCGGCAGCCTCCTCGGCGGGACAGGCGGAAACACCATATATTTT. Translation: CAGSLLGGTGGNTIYF.

The V gene is TRBV6-6, the J gene TRBJ1-5, with 10 positions matching TRBD1. This CDR3 spans 15 amino acids. Germline V gives CDR1 MNHNY, CDR2 SVGAGI (reference sequence). V shed 6 bases and J 5 bases; nucleotides not matched to a gene: 7. The CDR3 protein is CASSHRDRGDQPQHF. CDR3 sequence (DNA): TGTGCCAGCAGCCACCGGGACAGGGGTGATCAGCCCCAGCATTTT.

The rearrangement uses TRBV19 and TRBJ1-1, with no clear D. Trimming took off 7 bases at V and 1 base at J, with 16 bases between the two ends. The CDR3 spans 15 residues. CDR1 and CDR2 (germline): LNHDA, SQIVND (reference sequence). The CDR3 region has the DNA TGTGCCAGTAATCACCAAAACAAAGCGAACACTGAAGCTTTCTTT. Translated, it gives CASNHQNKANTEAFF.

The chain recombines TRBV7-9 with TRBJ2-3, with a possible D match to TRBD2 (6 bases). This CDR3 is built from 15 residues. CDR1 and CDR2 from the germline V gene are SEHNR and FQNEAQ (reference sequence). V was shortened by 0 bases and J by 1 base, with 8 bases between the two germline ends. The CDR3 loop is CASSLATGGTDTQYF. CDR3 coding DNA: TGTGCCAGCAGCTTAGCTACGGGAGGCACAGATACGCAGTATTTT.

This clonotype was detected only a few times. This chain joins TRBV24-1 and TRBJ1-5; D not certain. The CDR3 runs 11 residues. With 9 bases removed from V and 6 bases from J, the gap between germline ends came to 8 bases. CDR1 is KGHDR, CDR2 SFDVKD, per germline. The CDR3 coding sequence is TGTGCCACCGGCAGAGCTCAGCCCCAGCATTTT. Protein: CATGRAQPQHF.

A few counts support this clonotype. The V gene is TRBV7-3, the J gene TRBJ2-7, with TRBD2 as a possible D gene (6 bases). The CDR3 has 15 amino acids. The V gene lost 3 bases and the J gene lost 1 base, with 13 bases spanning the gap. Germline CDR1 SGHTA, CDR2 FQGTGA. The CDR3 spells CASSFGGTGSYEQYF. CDR3 in DNA: TGTGCCAGCAGCTTCGGAGGGACCGGTTCCTACGAGCAGTACTTC.

The chain couples TRBV29-1 to TRBJ1-5; D remains ambiguous. Between the trimmed V and J ends, which lost 5 bases and 2 bases, there was a span of 16 bases. Germline lookup yields CDR1 SQVTM and CDR2 ANQGSEA. The CDR3 runs to 15 residues. Here the CDR3 reads CSVPWGGYGNQPQHF. DNA for the CDR3: TGCAGCGTTCCGTGGGGTGGGTATGGCAATCAGCCCCAGCATTTT.

The chain links TRBV10-3 to TRBJ1-3; TRBD1 is a possible D gene (5 bases). This CDR3 contains 15 residues. The V gene's germline CDR1 is ENHRY and CDR2 SYGVKD. V was pared by 10 bases and J by 0 bases, with 16 bases between. In DNA form, the CDR3 reads TGTGCCAGTCGGGTGGGGACGAGCTCTGGAAACACCATATATTTT. This codes for CASRVGTSSGNTIYF.

The rearrangement uses TRBV7-9 and TRBJ2-7; perhaps TRBD1 as D (6 bases). The CDR3 extends over 12 amino acids. Germline V lookup: CDR1 SEHNR, CDR2 FQNEAQ (reference sequence). Trimming shortened V by 9 bases and J by 2 bases, and 11 bases separated the two germline ends. The CDR3 DNA reads TGTGCCAGAGACAGGCGCCCCTACGAGCAGTACTTC. Encoded protein: CARDRRPYEQYF.

CDR3 residues: CASGTGGASNQPQHF. The CDR3 DNA is TGTGCCAGCGGGACCGGGGGGGCCAGCAATCAGCCCCAGCATTTT. This sequence joins TRBV7-9 and TRBJ1-5, with D tentatively TRBD1 (6 bases). Germline CDR1 is SEHNR and CDR2 is FQNEAQ (reference sequence). The CDR3 is 15 residues long. V lost 8 bases to trimming and J lost 1 base, with 15 bases between them.

A note on this clonotype: A read error may explain this, as a much larger clone is one base away. The genes are TRBV10-3 and TRBJ1-1, with D possibly being TRBD1 (6 bases). Deletions cut 4 bases from V and 0 bases from J, with 9 bases between. Germline V gene data show CDR1 as ENHRY and CDR2 as SYGVKD. CDR3 length equals 14 residues. The DNA for the CDR3 is TGTGCCATCAGTGGGGGACATCTGAACACTGAAGCTTTCTTT. Translating gives CAISGGHLNTEAFF.

This clonotype was found once. The V and J genes are TRBV20-1 and TRBJ1-6; maybe TRBD1 (6 bases). The CDR3 extends over 15 amino acids. The ends were cut back, 5 bases at V and 4 bases at J, with 15 bases in the middle. Germline-derived CDR1 and CDR2 are DFQATT and SNEGSKA (reference sequence). The CDR3 DNA is TGCAGTGCTCTACAAGGGACACTTTATAATTCACCCCTCCACTTT. Its protein is CSALQGTLYNSPLHF.

Comments on this clonotype: Being one base from a much bigger clone, this may be a read error. The chain joins TRBV7-3 to TRBJ1-1; D gene uncertain. From germline, CDR1 is SGHTA and CDR2 FQGTGA. The CDR3 sequence is 13 residues long. The CDR3 region has the DNA TGTGTCAGCAGCTTCCGTAGGAACACTGAAGCTTTCTTT. Protein sequence: CVSSFRRNTEAFF.

This clonotype was detected only a few times. The CDR3 reads CASSAGRDATNEKLFF. CDR3 in DNA: TGTGCCAGCAGCGCAGGACGGGACGCAACTAATGAAAAACTGTTTTTT. The chain links TRBV7-9 to TRBJ1-4, with D possibly TRBD1 on 5 matching bases. This CDR3 spans 16 amino acids. Trimming took 5 bases from V and 0 from J, leaving 13 bases between them. Germline V lookup: CDR1 SEHNR, CDR2 FQNEAQ (reference sequence).

A few counts support this clonotype. The chain uses TRBV7-2 and TRBJ2-7; 7 bases match TRBD1. The length of the CDR3 is 15 residues. The germline V gene has CDR1 SGHTA and CDR2 FQGNSA. J lost 7 bases, V lost 5 bases, and 14 bases had no gene match. The CDR3 reads CASSLRGHGVKEQYF. In DNA form, the CDR3 reads TGTGCCAGCAGCCTTAGGGGGCATGGGGTGAAAGAGCAGTACTTC.

This clonotype was seen a few times. This chain connects TRBV7-6 to TRBJ1-5; tentative D call: TRBD1 (5 bases). Between the trimmed V and J ends, which lost 5 bases and 6 bases, there was a span of 14 bases. Germline CDR1 reads SGHVS; CDR2 reads FNYEAQ. The CDR3 consists of 14 residues. The CDR3 region has the DNA TGTGCCAGCAGCCCGGGGGGGGTGGCTCAGCCCCAGCATTTT. This codes for CASSPGGVAQPQHF.

Only a few counts were recorded for this clonotype. The J gene is TRBJ1-2, the V gene TRBV20-1; tentative D call: TRBD1 (5 bases). Trimming took 3 bases from V and 8 from J, leaving 19 bases between them. Germline-derived CDR1 and CDR2 are DFQATT and SNEGSKA (reference sequence). The CDR3 consists of 14 residues. CDR3 DNA: TGCAGTGCTAGTGCTGAGGGCGGACGGGGCGGCTACACCTTC. It translates to CSASAEGGRGGYTF.

There are many counts of this clonotype. This chain joins TRBV5-1 and TRBJ1-2; D call uncertain. The V end was cut by 4 bases, the J end by 5 bases, with 12 bases between. The length of the CDR3 is 13 residues. From germline, CDR1 is SGHRS and CDR2 YFSETQ. CDR3: CASSQPDGYGYTF. The CDR3 nucleotides are TGCGCCAGCAGCCAACCCGACGGTTATGGCTACACCTTC.

The rearrangement joins TRBV12-3 or TRBV12-4 to TRBJ1-1; maybe TRBD1 (6 bases). There are 16 residues in the CDR3. Deletions cut 0 bases from V and 5 bases from J, with 16 bases between. The CDR3 protein is CASSLAIGGRGTEAFF. In DNA form, the CDR3 reads TGTGCCAGCAGTTTAGCGATCGGGGGGCGTGGGACTGAAGCTTTCTTT.

The chain recombines TRBV19 with TRBJ1-5; 7 bases agree with TRBD1. Germline V gene data show CDR1 as LNHDA and CDR2 as SQIVND (reference sequence). Trimming at V came to 9 bases and at J to 0 bases, leaving 8 bases not matched to a gene. The CDR3 is made up of 15 amino acids. CDR3 nucleotide sequence: TGTGCCAGCCACAGGGGTTCCGATAGCAATCAGCCCCAGCATTTT. Encoded protein: CASHRGSDSNQPQHF.

This clonotype appeared many times. V gene TRBV24-1 combines with J gene TRBJ2-5; a possible D gene is TRBD2 (6 bases). CDR3 length: 16 residues. Per the germline V gene, CDR1 is KGHDR and CDR2 is SFDVKD. V was trimmed by 7 bases and J by 4 bases, leaving 21 bases between them. CDR3 coding DNA: TGTGCCACCAGCCACCCAGTGGGGTCCGGGGGAGAGACCCAGTACTTC. Protein product: CATSHPVGSGGETQYF.

This clonotype was seen ten or more times. V gene TRBV19 combines with J gene TRBJ1-5, with 9 bases identical to TRBD1. This CDR3 has 16 amino acids. Germline CDR1 reads LNHDA; CDR2 reads SQIVND (reference sequence). V lost 6 bases, J lost 0 bases, and 6 bases stayed unmatched. CDR3 region: CASSDRGSGSNQPQHF. CDR3 sequence (DNA): TGTGCCAGTAGCGACAGGGGGTCGGGTAGCAATCAGCCCCAGCATTTT.